These 10 T cell receptor beta chains came from one sample sequenced in a study of blood T cell repertoires in COVID-19. The table came from immunoSEQ multiplex PCR; TCRdb's copy has only in-frame clones and leaves some out. The profile covers about 200,000 clones, with around 87% appearing a single time and 2% to 2.5% taken by the ten largest. The specimen was PBMCs or T cells enriched from blood (not recorded which). These receptors originate from a woman in her thirties who had recovered from COVID-19.

CDR3 nucleotides: TGTGCCTGGAGTGTGGGCGTTGGTAAAGGGCTGTTTTTT. It translates to CAWSVGVGKGLFF. The rearrangement links TRBV30 to TRBJ2-2; D unclear. Looked up from germline, CDR1 is GTSNPN and CDR2 is SVGIG (reference sequence). The CDR3 spans 13 residues. Trimming cost V 0 bases and J 13 bases, with 15 bases left between them.

The V and J genes are TRBV5-1 and TRBJ1-1; TRBD1 aligns across 7 bases. V dropped 6 bases and J dropped 4; count of bases not matched to a gene: 6. Germline V gene sequence: CDR1 SGHRS, CDR2 YFSETQ. CDR3 length equals 13 residues. The CDR3: CASKDRVGTEAFF. The CDR3 coding sequence is TGCGCCAGCAAAGACAGGGTTGGCACTGAAGCTTTCTTT.

This rearrangement joins TRBV9 to TRBJ1-3, with D tentatively TRBD1 (5 bases). The CDR3 is 15 residues long. V lost 0 bases and J lost 8, with 15 bases in between. The germline V gene encodes CDR1 SGDLS and CDR2 YYNGEE. The CDR3 DNA reads TGTGCCAGCAGCGTAGGGGCTTTCGAAGGGGACACCATATATTTT. It translates to CASSVGAFEGDTIYF.

This clone came up a few times. The chain employs TRBV11-2 and TRBJ1-1, with 7 bases lining up with TRBD1. The V gene end was trimmed by 6 bases and the J gene end by 6 bases; junction bases not matched to a gene: 10. The CDR3 is made up of 14 amino acids. Germline CDR1 and CDR2: SGHAT and FQNNGV. The CDR3 protein is CASSYRGNYAEAFF. CDR3 DNA: TGTGCCAGCAGTTACAGGGGTAATTACGCTGAAGCTTTCTTT.

The rearrangement joins TRBV13 to TRBJ2-2, with D perhaps matching TRBD1 (6 bases). This CDR3 comprises 16 residues. V was trimmed by 2 bases and J by 9 bases, leaving 19 bases between them. The germline gives CDR1 PRHDT, CDR2 FYEKMQ (reference sequence). The CDR3 region has the DNA TGTGCCAGCAGCTTACAGGGGACCGCGAGCACGAGGGAGCTGTTTTTT. Translation: CASSLQGTASTRELFF. The full variable domain, its missing parts supplied by reference TRBV13 and TRBJ2-2, is AAGVIQSPRHLIKEKRETATLKCYPIPRHDTVYWYQQGPGQDPQFLISFYEKMQSDKGSIPDRFSAQQFSDYHSELNMSSLELGDSALYFCASSLQGTASTRELFFGEGSRLTVL.

The V call is TRBV7-8, the J call TRBJ1-4; no reliable D call. Trimming stripped 5 bases from V and 4 bases from J, with 8 bases between. This CDR3 has 13 residues. CDR1 is SGHVS and CDR2 is FQNEAQ in the germline V gene. The CDR3 protein is CASSRGYNEKLFF. CDR3 DNA: TGTGCCAGCAGCCGAGGTTATAATGAAAAACTGTTTTTT.

V gene TRBV9 combines with J gene TRBJ1-4, with D perhaps matching TRBD1 (6 bases). V was cut by 4 bases and J by 3 bases, with 19 bases left in between. This CDR3 has 17 residues. Germline CDR1 reads SGDLS; CDR2 reads YYNGEE. The CDR3 sequence: CASSQRTGRAANEKLFF. In DNA, the CDR3 is TGTGCCAGCAGCCAGAGAACAGGGCGGGCGGCTAATGAAAAACTGTTTTTT.

The J gene is TRBJ1-1, the V gene TRBV9; D uncertain. This CDR3 is 15 amino acids long. CDR1 and CDR2 from the germline V gene are SGDLS and YYNGEE. V was trimmed by 3 bases and J by 0 bases, leaving 12 bases between them. CDR3 sequence: CASSDRMEMNTEAFF. The CDR3 coding sequence is TGTGCCAGCAGCGACCGGATGGAGATGAACACTGAAGCTTTCTTT.

The chain recombines TRBV2 with TRBJ1-2; D perhaps matches TRBD1 (5 bases). The CDR3 spans 13 residues. Looked up from germline, CDR1 is SNHLY and CDR2 is FYNNEI. V shed 3 bases and J shed 6 bases, with 11 bases lying between them. The CDR3 DNA is TGTGCCAGCAGTGACTTAGACAGTCATGGCTACACCTTC. Protein sequence: CASSDLDSHGYTF.

The rearrangement uses TRBV10-3 and TRBJ2-1, with 9 bases identical to TRBD1. Germline V gene lookup returns CDR1 ENHRY and CDR2 SYGVKD. This CDR3 is 15 amino acids long. The V segment lost 6 bases and the J segment 5 bases; nucleotides outside the gene matches: 8. The CDR3 loop reads CAIRNGTGRNNEQFF. The CDR3 bases are TGTGCCATCAGGAACGGGACAGGGCGTAACAATGAGCAGTTCTTC.